The entry below gives a single TCR beta chain sequence along with its context. These data are taken from a study of blood T cell repertoires in COVID-19. The wider study: From the United States, Italy and Spain came samples of acute and convalescent COVID-19.

In the authors' workflow: Researchers report that nucleated cell counts were estimated from reference gene primer amplification. Assay: immunoSEQ multiplex PCR; the TCRdb copy retains only in-frame clones and omits some. Clone size and V and J calls were adopted from that table, with D and trimming inferred from the DNA. The repertoire holds some 150,000 clones, 84% seen once, with more than 4.5% in the top ten. The germline CDR1 and CDR2 sequences are SEHNR and FQNEAQ (reference sequence). The ends were cut back, 5 bases at V and 4 bases at J, with 11 bases in the middle. CDR3 length: 13 residues. The V call is TRBV7-9, the J call TRBJ1-2; possibly TRBD1 for D (6 bases). Specimen: PBMCs or T cells enriched from blood (not recorded which). The receptor was derived from a woman aged 45 to 65 who had been exposed to COVID-19. Here the CDR3 reads CASSLGQFYGYTF. The DNA of the CDR3 is TGTGCCAGCAGCCTCGGACAGTTCTATGGCTACACCTTC.